This is a list of T cell receptor beta chains from one sample in a study of identical twins. In TCRdb, the 5' RACE reads were re-called with MiXCR into one record per CDR3 protein. The sample includes approximately 220,000 distinct CDR3 sequences, 7% to 8.5% of them seen just once. The same sample was also used in a study of yellow fever vaccine responses in identical twins.

The specimen sequenced was CD8+ T cells sorted from blood. The source is a woman aged 18-35 years in good health. Each CDR3 is given with its conserved first and last residue. The D gene is left open where the match is weak. Clone sizes are given selectively: once, few, many, or a class where the clone is expanded.

v_call,d_call,j_call,clone_size,cdr3_nt,cdr3_aa
TRBV7-9,NA,TRBJ1-1,few,TGTGCCAGCAGCTTAGTGAACATGAACACTGAAGCTTTCTTT,CASSLVNMNTEAFF
TRBV20-1,NA,TRBJ2-3,many,TGCAGTGCTAGAGGGACCATCCGGACTGGTAGGGGGGGCACAGATACGCAGTATTTT,CSARGTIRTGRGGTDTQYF
TRBV2,TRBD1,TRBJ2-1,NA,TGTGCCAGCAGGGGGGACAGAAATGAGCAGTTCTTC,CASRGDRNEQFF
TRBV9,TRBD1,TRBJ1-1,NA,TGTGCCAGCAGCGTCGGGACAGGGGACGAAGCTTTCTTT,CASSVGTGDEAFF
TRBV12-3/TRBV12-4,NA,TRBJ1-4,NA,TGTGCCAGCAGTTTAGGAAGACAGGTTGTGGATGAAAAACTGTTTTTT,CASSLGRQVVDEKLFF
TRBV10-2,TRBD2,TRBJ2-7,NA,TGCGCCAGCAGTGTTTTTGAACTAGCGGGAGTCTACGAGCAGTACTTC,CASSVFELAGVYEQYF
TRBV12-5,NA,TRBJ2-7,NA,TGTGCTAGTGGTTCGGGACTCCACTCCTACGAGCAGTACTTC,CASGSGLHSYEQYF
TRBV28,NA,TRBJ1-1,NA,TGTGCCAGCAGTTTTCTGCCCAACACTGAAGCTTTCTTT,CASSFLPNTEAFF
TRBV7-6,TRBD2,TRBJ2-7,many,TGTGCCAGCAGCTCTTTAGCGGGAGGTGACTACGAGCAGTACTTC,CASSSLAGGDYEQYF
TRBV28,TRBD2,TRBJ2-1,NA,TGTGCCAGCAGTTTATACAGCGGGAGCTTAGATGAGCAGTTCTTC,CASSLYSGSLDEQFF